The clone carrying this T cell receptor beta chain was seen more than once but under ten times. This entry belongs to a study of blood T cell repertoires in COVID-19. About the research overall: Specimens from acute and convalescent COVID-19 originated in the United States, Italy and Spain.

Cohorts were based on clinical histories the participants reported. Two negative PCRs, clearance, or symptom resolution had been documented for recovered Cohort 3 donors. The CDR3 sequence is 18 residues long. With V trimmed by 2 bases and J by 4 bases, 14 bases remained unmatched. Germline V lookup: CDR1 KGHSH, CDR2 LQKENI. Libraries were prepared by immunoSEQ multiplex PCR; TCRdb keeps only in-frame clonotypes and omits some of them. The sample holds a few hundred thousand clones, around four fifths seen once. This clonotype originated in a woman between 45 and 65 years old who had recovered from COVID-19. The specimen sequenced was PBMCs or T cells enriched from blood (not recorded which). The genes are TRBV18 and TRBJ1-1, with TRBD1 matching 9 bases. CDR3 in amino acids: CASSPIGTGFRGGTEAFF. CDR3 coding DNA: TGTGCCAGCTCACCAATCGGGACAGGGTTTCGGGGTGGCACTGAAGCTTTCTTT.